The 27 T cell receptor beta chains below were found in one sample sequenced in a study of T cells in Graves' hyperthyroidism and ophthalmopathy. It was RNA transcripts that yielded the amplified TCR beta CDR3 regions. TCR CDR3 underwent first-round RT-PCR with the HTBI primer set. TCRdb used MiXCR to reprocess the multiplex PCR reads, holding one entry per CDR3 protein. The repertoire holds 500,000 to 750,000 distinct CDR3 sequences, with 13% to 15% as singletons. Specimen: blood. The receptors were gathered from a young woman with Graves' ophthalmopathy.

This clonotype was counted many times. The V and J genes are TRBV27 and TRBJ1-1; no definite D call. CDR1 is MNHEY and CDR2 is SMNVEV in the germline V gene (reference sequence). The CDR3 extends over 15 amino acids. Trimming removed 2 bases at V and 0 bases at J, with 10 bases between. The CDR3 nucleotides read TGTGCCAGCAGTTTACTGCGGACTGTGAACACTGAAGCTTTCTTT. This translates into CASSLLRTVNTEAFF.

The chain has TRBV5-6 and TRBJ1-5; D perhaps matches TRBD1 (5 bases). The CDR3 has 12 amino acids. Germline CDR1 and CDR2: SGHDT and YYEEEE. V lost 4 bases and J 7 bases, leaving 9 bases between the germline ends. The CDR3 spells CASSPWGQPQHF. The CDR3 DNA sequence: TGTGCCAGCAGCCCGTGGGGGCAGCCCCAGCATTTT.

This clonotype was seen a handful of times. DNA of the CDR3: TGTGCCACCAGACGACAGGGAGTCGACGGCTACACCTTC. It encodes CATRRQGVDGYTF. The genes are TRBV15 and TRBJ1-2; 7 bases are a match to TRBD1. V gave up 6 bases and J gave up 8 bases; unmatched junction bases: 9. The length of the CDR3 is 13 residues. From germline, CDR1 is LNHNV and CDR2 YYDKDF (reference sequence). Combining the CDR3 with reference TRBV15 and TRBJ1-2 gives the whole variable domain DAMVIQNPRYQVTQFGKPVTLSCSQTLNHNVMYWYQQKSSQAPKLLFHYYDKDFNNEADTPDNFQSRRPNTSFCFLDIRSPGLGDTAMYLCATRRQGVDGYTFGSGTRLTVV.

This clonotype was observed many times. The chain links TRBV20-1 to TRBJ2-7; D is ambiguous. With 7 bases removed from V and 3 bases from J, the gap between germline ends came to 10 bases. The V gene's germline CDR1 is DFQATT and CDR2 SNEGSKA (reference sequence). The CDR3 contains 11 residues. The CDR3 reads CSVQRGYEQYF. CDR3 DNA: TGCAGTGTTCAGCGTGGCTACGAGCAGTACTTC.

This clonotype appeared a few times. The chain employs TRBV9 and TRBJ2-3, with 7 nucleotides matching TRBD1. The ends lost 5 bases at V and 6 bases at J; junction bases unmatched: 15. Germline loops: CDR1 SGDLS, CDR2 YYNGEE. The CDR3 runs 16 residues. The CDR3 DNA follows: TGTGCCAGCAGTAGATATGTCACAGGGGTTCAGGATACGCAGTATTTT. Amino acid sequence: CASSRYVTGVQDTQYF.

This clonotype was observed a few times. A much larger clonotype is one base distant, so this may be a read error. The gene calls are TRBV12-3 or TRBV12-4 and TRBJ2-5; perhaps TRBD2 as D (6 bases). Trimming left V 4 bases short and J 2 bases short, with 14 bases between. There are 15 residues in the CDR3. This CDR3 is CASSYGGRLQETQYF. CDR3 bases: TGTGCCAGCAGTTACGGGGGACGTTTACAAGAGACCCAGTACTTC.

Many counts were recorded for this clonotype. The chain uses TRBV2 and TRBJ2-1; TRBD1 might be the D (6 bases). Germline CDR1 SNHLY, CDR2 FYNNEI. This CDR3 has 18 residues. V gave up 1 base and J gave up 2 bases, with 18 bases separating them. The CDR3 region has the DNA TGTGCCAGCAGTGAAGATTTCGACAGGCCCGCTCCCTACAATGAGCAGTTCTTC. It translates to CASSEDFDRPAPYNEQFF. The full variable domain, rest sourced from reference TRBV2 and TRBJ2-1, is EPEVTQTPSHQVTQMGQEVILRCVPISNHLYFYWYRQILGQKVEFLVSFYNNEISEKSEIFDDQFSVERPDGSNFTLKIRSTKLEDSAMYFCASSEDFDRPAPYNEQFFGPGTRLTVL.

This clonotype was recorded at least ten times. DNA for the CDR3: TGTGCCAGCAGCTTATTTCATAGCCCGAACAATGAGCAGTTCTTC. It specifies CASSLFHSPNNEQFF. The rearrangement uses TRBV7-6 and TRBJ2-1, with D unresolved. The CDR3 covers 15 residues. The V gene's germline CDR1 is SGHVS and CDR2 FNYEAQ. V was pared by 2 bases and J by 5 bases, with 13 bases between.

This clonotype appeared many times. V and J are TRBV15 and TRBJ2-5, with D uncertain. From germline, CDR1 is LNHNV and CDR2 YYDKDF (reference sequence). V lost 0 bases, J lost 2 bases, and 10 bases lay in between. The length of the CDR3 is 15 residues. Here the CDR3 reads CATSRDRHSQETQYF. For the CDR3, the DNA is TGTGCCACCAGCAGAGATCGCCACAGTCAAGAGACCCAGTACTTC.

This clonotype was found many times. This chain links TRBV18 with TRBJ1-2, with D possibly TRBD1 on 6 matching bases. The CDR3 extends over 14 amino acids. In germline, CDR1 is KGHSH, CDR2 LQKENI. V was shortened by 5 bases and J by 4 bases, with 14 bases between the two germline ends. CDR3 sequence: CASSSGQQFYGYTF. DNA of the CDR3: TGTGCCAGCTCATCCGGACAGCAATTCTATGGCTACACCTTC.

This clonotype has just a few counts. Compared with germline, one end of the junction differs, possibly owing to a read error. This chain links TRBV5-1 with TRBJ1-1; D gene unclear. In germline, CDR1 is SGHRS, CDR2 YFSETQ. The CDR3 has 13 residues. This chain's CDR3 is CASSWESNTEALF. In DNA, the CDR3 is TGCGCCAGCAGCTGGGAGTCGAACACTGAAGCTCTCTTT. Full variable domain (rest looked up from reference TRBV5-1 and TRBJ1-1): KAGVTQTPRYLIKTRGQQVTLSCSPISGHRSVSWYQQTPGQGLQFLFEYFSETQRNKGNFPGRFSGRQFSNSRSEMNVSTLELGDSALYLCASSWESNTEALFGQGTRLTVV.

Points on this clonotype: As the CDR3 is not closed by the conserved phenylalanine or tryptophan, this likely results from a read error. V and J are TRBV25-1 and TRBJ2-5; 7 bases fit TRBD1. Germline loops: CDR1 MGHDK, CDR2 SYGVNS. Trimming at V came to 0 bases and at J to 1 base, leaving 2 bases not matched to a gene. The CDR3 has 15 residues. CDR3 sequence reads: CASSEYGDSQETQYL. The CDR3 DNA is TGTGCCAGCAGTGAATATGGGGACAGCCAAGAGACCCAGTACCTC.

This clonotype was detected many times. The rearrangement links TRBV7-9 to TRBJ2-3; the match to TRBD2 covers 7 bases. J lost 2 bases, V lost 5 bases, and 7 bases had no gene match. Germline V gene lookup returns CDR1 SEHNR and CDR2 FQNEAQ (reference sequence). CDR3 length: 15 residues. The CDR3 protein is CASSPTSDPTDTQYF. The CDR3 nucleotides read TGTGCCAGCAGCCCAACTAGCGATCCCACAGATACGCAGTATTTT.

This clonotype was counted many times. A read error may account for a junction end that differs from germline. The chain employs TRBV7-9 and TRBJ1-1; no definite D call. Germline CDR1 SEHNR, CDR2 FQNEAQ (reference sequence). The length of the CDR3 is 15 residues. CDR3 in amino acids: CASSLASGWRTEAFF. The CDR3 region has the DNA TGTGCCAGCAGCCTAGCTAGCGGGTGGCGCACTGAAGCTTTCTTT.

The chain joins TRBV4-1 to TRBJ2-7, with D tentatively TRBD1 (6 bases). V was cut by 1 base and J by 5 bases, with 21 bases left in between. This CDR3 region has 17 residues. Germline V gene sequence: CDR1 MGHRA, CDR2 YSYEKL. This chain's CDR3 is CASSQGEWVQGDDEQYF. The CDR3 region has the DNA TGCGCCAGCAGCCAAGGGGAGTGGGTACAGGGTGACGACGAGCAGTACTTC.

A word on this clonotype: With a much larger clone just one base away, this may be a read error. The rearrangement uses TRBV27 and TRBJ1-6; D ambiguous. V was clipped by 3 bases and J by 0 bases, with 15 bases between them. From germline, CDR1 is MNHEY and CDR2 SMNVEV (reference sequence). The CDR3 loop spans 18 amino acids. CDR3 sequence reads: CASSLPRRPNSYNSPLHF. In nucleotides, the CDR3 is TGTGCCAGCAGTTTGCCCAGGCGTCCGAACTCCTATAATTCACCCCTCCACTTT.

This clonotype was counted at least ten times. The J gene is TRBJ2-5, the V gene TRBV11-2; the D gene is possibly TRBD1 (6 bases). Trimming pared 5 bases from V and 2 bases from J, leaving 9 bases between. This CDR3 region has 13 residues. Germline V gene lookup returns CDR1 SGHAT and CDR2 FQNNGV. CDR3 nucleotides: TGTGCCAGCAGCCCACAGGGACAAGAGACCCAGTACTTC. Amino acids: CASSPQGQETQYF.

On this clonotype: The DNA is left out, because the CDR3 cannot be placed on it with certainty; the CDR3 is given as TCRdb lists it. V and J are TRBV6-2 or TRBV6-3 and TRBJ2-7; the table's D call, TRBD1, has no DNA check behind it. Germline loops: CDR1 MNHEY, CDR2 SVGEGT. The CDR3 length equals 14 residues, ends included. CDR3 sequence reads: CASILGTWVYEQYF.

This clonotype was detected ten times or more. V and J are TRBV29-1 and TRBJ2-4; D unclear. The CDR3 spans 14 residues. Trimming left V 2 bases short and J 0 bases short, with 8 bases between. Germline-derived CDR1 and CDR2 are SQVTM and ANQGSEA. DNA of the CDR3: TGCAGCGTTGAAAGGGCTGGAGCCAAAAACATTCAGTACTTC. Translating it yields CSVERAGAKNIQYF.

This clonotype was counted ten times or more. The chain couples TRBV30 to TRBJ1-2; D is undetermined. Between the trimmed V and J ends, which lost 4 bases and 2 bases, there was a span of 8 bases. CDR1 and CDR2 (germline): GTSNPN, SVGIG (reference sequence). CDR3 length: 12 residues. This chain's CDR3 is CAWNYLNYGYTF. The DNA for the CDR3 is TGTGCCTGGAACTACCTGAACTATGGCTACACCTTC.

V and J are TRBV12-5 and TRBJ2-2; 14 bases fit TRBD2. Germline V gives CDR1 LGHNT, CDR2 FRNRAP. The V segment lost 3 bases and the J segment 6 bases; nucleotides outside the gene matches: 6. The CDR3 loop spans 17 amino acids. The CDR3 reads CASGFGLAGGLPGELFF. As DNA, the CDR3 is TGTGCTAGTGGTTTCGGACTAGCGGGAGGACTCCCCGGGGAGCTGTTTTTT.

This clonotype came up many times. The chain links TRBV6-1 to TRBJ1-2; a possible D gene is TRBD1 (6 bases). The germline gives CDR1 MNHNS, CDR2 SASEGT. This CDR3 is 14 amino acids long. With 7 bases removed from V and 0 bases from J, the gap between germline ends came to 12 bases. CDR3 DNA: TGTGCCAGCATCGAGACAGGAGCTAACTATGGCTACACCTTC. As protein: CASIETGANYGYTF.

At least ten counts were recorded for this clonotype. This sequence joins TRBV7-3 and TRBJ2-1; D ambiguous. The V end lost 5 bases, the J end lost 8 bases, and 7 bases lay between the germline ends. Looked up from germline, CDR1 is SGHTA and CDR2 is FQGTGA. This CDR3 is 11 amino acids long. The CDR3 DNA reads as TGTGCCAGCAGCATCGCGGATGAGCAGTTCTTC. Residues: CASSIADEQFF.

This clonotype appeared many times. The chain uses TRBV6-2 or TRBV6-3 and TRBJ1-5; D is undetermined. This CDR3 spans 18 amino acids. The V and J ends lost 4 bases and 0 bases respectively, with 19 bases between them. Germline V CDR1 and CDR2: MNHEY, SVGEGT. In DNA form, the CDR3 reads TGTGCCAGCAGTTGCCGTCCGTCTACAGTGGATAGCAATCAGCCCCAGCATTTT. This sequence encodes CASSCRPSTVDSNQPQHF.

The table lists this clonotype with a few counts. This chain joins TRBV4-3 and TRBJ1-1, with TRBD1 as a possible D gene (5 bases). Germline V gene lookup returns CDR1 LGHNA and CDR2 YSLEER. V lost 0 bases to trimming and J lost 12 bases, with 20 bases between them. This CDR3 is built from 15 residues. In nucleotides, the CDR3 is TGCGCCAGCAGCCAAGATCGAGGGATACGGGGCAGGCCTTTCTTT. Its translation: CASSQDRGIRGRPFF.

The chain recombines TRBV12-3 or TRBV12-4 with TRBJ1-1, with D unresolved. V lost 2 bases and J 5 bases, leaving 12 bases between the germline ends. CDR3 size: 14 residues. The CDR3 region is CASSLIGMSTEAFF. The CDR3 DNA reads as TGTGCCAGCAGTTTAATCGGAATGTCAACTGAAGCTTTCTTT.

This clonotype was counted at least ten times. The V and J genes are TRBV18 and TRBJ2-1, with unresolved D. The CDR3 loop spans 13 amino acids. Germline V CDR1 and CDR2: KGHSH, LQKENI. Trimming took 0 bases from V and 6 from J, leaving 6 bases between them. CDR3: CASSPPPGNEQFF. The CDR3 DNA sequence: TGTGCCAGCTCACCACCTCCGGGCAATGAGCAGTTCTTC.